This T cell receptor (beta chain) stems from a study of shared clonotypes between healthy human individuals. Original processing notes: Filtering differed since immunoSEQ provided only junctions, with no quality scores. Produced via immunoSEQ multiplex PCR; TCRdb's table is partial and in-frame only. Clonal size and the V and J genes are those of that table, whereas D and trimming came from the DNA. The table includes fewer than 2.5 million clones, approximately 93% detected once. This CDR3 contains 17 residues. Germline V gene sequence: CDR1 MRHNA, CDR2 SNTAGT. V dropped 6 bases and J dropped 11; count of bases not matched to a gene: 17.

Sequenced: naive CD4+ T cells from PBMCs. Subset specified: CD45RA+ positively selected. V is TRBV6-4 and J is TRBJ2-7; TRBD2 matches 15 bases. The sequence derives from a man between 18 and 29 years old in good health. Some clones in this sample may be carry-over from other donors' samples. The CDR3, as DNA: TGTGCCAGCAGCCCTACCGGGACTAGCGGGAGGCGGTCTATGGAGTACTTC. Translated: CASSPTGTSGRRSMEYF.